The rows below give T cell receptor beta chains drawn from one sample of a study of blood T cell repertoires in COVID-19. Clones were sequenced by immunoSEQ multiplex PCR, and TCRdb holds only the in-frame ones, with some missing. This sample has about 83,000 clones, with roughly 86% found just once. The sample consisted of peripheral blood. Receptors were obtained from a man in his fifties with active COVID-19. The CDR3 runs from the conserved cysteine through the conserved F or W. A D gene is named only where the DNA matches it firmly. Part of the rows lack a size; the others show once, few, many or a class for expanded clones.

. | TRBJ2-4 | TRBV6-2/TRBV6-3 | TRBD2 | TGTGCCAGCAGTTACTCGATAGTAGCGGGGGGAGTGAACATTCAGTACTTC | CASSYSIVAGGVNIQYF
once | TRBJ2-1 | TRBV5-1 | TRBD2 | TGCGCCAGCAGCACCCGGACTAGCGGGGGGGCCCCCCCATCCGAGCAGTTCTTC | CASSTRTSGGAPPSEQFF
. | TRBJ1-2 | TRBV28 | . | TGTGCCAGCTCGAGTGGACATACAGCTAACTATGGCTACACCTTC | CASSSGHTANYGYTF
. | TRBJ2-3 | TRBV27 | . | TGTGCCAGCAGGACAGCCCGGAACGGGTTCACAGATACGCAGTATTTT | CASRTARNGFTDTQYF
few | TRBJ2-2 | TRBV7-3 | TRBD2 | TGTGCCGTAAAACTAGCGGGAGCGGGGAACACCGGGGAGCTGTTTTTT | CAVKLAGAGNTGELFF
. | TRBJ1-1 | TRBV5-1 | . | TGCGCCAGCAGTTCGGGGGGCTCCACTGAAGCTTTCTTT | CASSSGGSTEAFF
. | TRBJ2-4 | TRBV6-5 | . | TGTGCCAGCAGGCGGCAGCCCGAGGCCAAAAACATTCAGTACTTC | CASRRQPEAKNIQYF
. | TRBJ2-7 | TRBV4-3 | TRBD2 | TGCGCCAGCAGCCAGGGACTAGCCTCGACCTACGAGCAGTACTTC | CASSQGLASTYEQYF
. | TRBJ1-5 | TRBV6-6 | . | TGTGCCAGCAGGGGGACACGGGGGGAAAATCAGCCCCAGCATTTT | CASRGTRGENQPQHF
. | TRBJ2-3 | TRBV5-1 | . | TGCGCCAGCAGGTCGTTAGGACAGCACACAGATACGCAGTATTTT | CASRSLGQHTDTQYF
. | TRBJ2-1 | TRBV6-2/TRBV6-3 | TRBD2 | TGTGCCAGCAGGCCTCCGGGGGGCAATGAGCAGTTCTTC | CASRPPGGNEQFF
. | TRBJ2-1 | TRBV28 | TRBD2 | TGTGCCAGCAGCACCAGCTGGGGACTAGCGGGAGTCAATGAGCAGTTCTTC | CASSTSWGLAGVNEQFF
many | TRBJ2-2 | TRBV6-1 | . | TGTGCCAGCAGTGAAGCAGGGCTAGCGAGGACCGGGGAGCTGTTTTTT | CASSEAGLARTGELFF
. | TRBJ1-1 | TRBV4-1 | TRBD1 | TGCGCCAGCAGCCAGGTACAGGGGGCGGACACTGAAGCTTTCTTT | CASSQVQGADTEAFF
. | TRBJ2-1 | TRBV3-1/TRBV3-2 | TRBD2 | TGTGCCAGCAGCCCGGTACTAGCGGGAGACAATGAGCAGTTCTTC | CASSPVLAGDNEQFF
. | TRBJ2-3 | TRBV28 | TRBD2 | TGTGCCAGCAGTCTAGCGGGGGTGAGCACAGATACGCAGTATTTT | CASSLAGVSTDTQYF
. | TRBJ2-1 | TRBV5-5 | . | TGTGCCAGCAGCTTGGCCCCGGGGAGAAATGAGCAGTTCTTC | CASSLAPGRNEQFF
. | TRBJ1-6 | TRBV27 | . | TGTGCCAGCAGTTTATTCGGCGGTAATTCACCCCTCCACTTT | CASSLFGGNSPLHF
. | TRBJ2-7 | TRBV14 | TRBD1 | TGTGCCAGCAGCCCTTCGACAGGGGCCCTAACCGGGCAGTACTTC | CASSPSTGALTGQYF
few | TRBJ1-2 | TRBV5-1 | . | TGCGCCAGCAGCTTGGAACTAAGTCGGCCGTCAGCGGTTCATGGCTACACCTTC | CASSLELSRPSAVHGYTF
once | TRBJ1-5 | TRBV27 | . | TGTGCCAGCAGGAGGACAGACAATCAGCCCCAGCATTTT | CASRRTDNQPQHF
. | TRBJ2-5 | TRBV28 | TRBD2 | TGTGCCAGCAGTTTAGGACTAGCGGGGGGTTACCAAGAGACCCAGTACTTC | CASSLGLAGGYQETQYF
. | TRBJ1-2 | TRBV30 | . | TGTGCCTGGAGTACCGGGCATGGACAGACTATGGGCTACACCTTC | CAWSTGHGQTMGYTF
many | TRBJ1-2 | TRBV19 | TRBD1 | TGTGCCAGTAGTCTCTCGGGACAGGGAGGTTTTGGCTACACCTTC | CASSLSGQGGFGYTF
once | TRBJ1-5 | TRBV4-3 | . | TGCGCCAGCAGCCAAGTCCTTTCTAGCAATCAGCCCCAGCATTTT | CASSQVLSSNQPQHF
. | TRBJ2-3 | TRBV11-3 | . | TGTGCCAGCAGCACCCGGAGGGAAGATACGCAGTATTTT | CASSTRREDTQYF
. | TRBJ1-6 | TRBV2 | . | TGTGCCAGCAGGGAGTTAGGCTCCTATAATTCACCCCTCCACTTT | CASRELGSYNSPLHF
. | TRBJ2-7 | TRBV18 | TRBD1 | TGTGCCAGCTCACCAGGGGACAGGGGGGAATTGTTCGAGCAGTACTTC | CASSPGDRGELFEQYF
once | TRBJ2-7 | TRBV5-1 | TRBD2 | TGCGCCAGCAGCTCCACTAGCGGGAGTGGCTACGAGCAGTACTTC | CASSSTSGSGYEQYF
. | TRBJ1-3 | TRBV2 | . | TGTGCCACCGCGAGGGTGATGATAGGAAACACCATATATTTT | CATARVMIGNTIYF
. | TRBJ1-1 | TRBV5-1 | . | TGCGCCAGCAGCTTCGGAGGCACCCAGGCTGGCACTGAAGCTTTCTTT | CASSFGGTQAGTEAFF
. | TRBJ1-6 | TRBV12-3/TRBV12-4 | . | TGTGCCAGCTACCCCGGTTCGGGTTCACCCCTCCACTTT | CASYPGSGSPLHF
. | TRBJ2-5 | TRBV12-3/TRBV12-4 | . | TGTGCCACCGCCCGGGGGCGGGAGGAGACCCAGTACTTC | CATARGREETQYF
many | TRBJ1-6 | TRBV5-1 | . | TGCGCCAGCAGCTTCGGTGATAATTCACCCCTCCACTTT | CASSFGDNSPLHF
. | TRBJ2-5 | TRBV18 | . | TGTGCCAGCTCACCCAGGACAGAAGAGACCCAGTACTTC | CASSPRTEETQYF
. | TRBJ2-6 | TRBV7-2 | . | TGTGCCAGCAGCTTAGTTGGAGGGAACTCTGGGGCCAACGTCCTGACTTTC | CASSLVGGNSGANVLTF
few | TRBJ2-1 | TRBV20-1 | . | TGCAGTGCTGGAACAGGGAATGAGCAGTTCTTC | CSAGTGNEQFF
. | TRBJ1-6 | TRBV29-1 | TRBD1 | TGCAGCGCCCGCCGGGACAGATATTCACCCCTCCACTTT | CSARRDRYSPLHF
few | TRBJ2-7 | TRBV29-1 | . | TGCAGCGTTGAACAGGGTCACAACGAGCAGTACTTC | CSVEQGHNEQYF
. | TRBJ1-2 | TRBV6-4 | . | TGTGCCAGCAGTCCCTCGGTTACGGGAGGCTATGGCTACACCTTC | CASSPSVTGGYGYTF
. | TRBJ1-1 | TRBV29-1 | TRBD1 | TGCAGCGTTGGGGACAGGAACCTCAAAGCTTTCTTT | CSVGDRNLKAFF
once | TRBJ1-2 | TRBV27 | . | TGTGCCAGCAGTTTGCGGCTGGGGAGCTATGGCTACACCTTC | CASSLRLGSYGYTF
. | TRBJ2-5 | TRBV9 | TRBD1 | TGTGCCAGCAGCGTAGGCGGTCAGGGGGCTTGGGAGACCCAGTACTTC | CASSVGGQGAWETQYF
few | TRBJ2-7 | TRBV15 | . | TGTGCCACCAGCACCCGGGGAATTTACGAGCAGTACTTC | CATSTRGIYEQYF
. | TRBJ2-7 | TRBV28 | TRBD2 | TGTGCCAGCAGTCTGACTAGCGGGGGCCCCTACGAGCAGTACTTC | CASSLTSGGPYEQYF
. | TRBJ2-7 | TRBV28 | . | TGTGCCAGCAGTTCCTCGAGTTCCTCCTACGAGCAGTACTTC | CASSSSSSSYEQYF
. | TRBJ2-1 | TRBV27 | TRBD1 | TGTGCCAGCAGTTTTAAACCTCCGGGACAGGGTTTCAATGAGCAGTTCTTC | CASSFKPPGQGFNEQFF
. | TRBJ1-1 | TRBV6-2/TRBV6-3 | TRBD1 | TGTGCCAGCAGTTACCTCGGACAGGTTGAAGCTTTCTTT | CASSYLGQVEAFF
. | TRBJ1-2 | TRBV6-2/TRBV6-3 | . | TGTGCCAGCAGTTACTCGCGGGTCCGGGGATTGCATGGCTACACCTTC | CASSYSRVRGLHGYTF
. | TRBJ2-7 | TRBV4-1 | . | TGCGCCAGCAGCCAAGACGATACAGGGTTAGGGCAGTACTTC | CASSQDDTGLGQYF
. | TRBJ2-7 | TRBV5-6 | . | TGTGCCAGCAGCTTAGCGGGTGTAACCTACGAGCAGTACTTC | CASSLAGVTYEQYF
. | TRBJ2-7 | TRBV7-6 | . | TGTGCCGGGGGTGGACAGTCCCACGAGCAGTACTTC | CAGGGQSHEQYF
. | TRBJ2-1 | TRBV9 | TRBD2 | TGTGCCAGCAGCTTACTAGCGGGGGATGAGCAGTTCTTC | CASSLLAGDEQFF
. | TRBJ2-2 | TRBV6-5 | TRBD2 | TGTGCCAGCAGTTCCTGGCGGGAGACCGGGGAGCTGTTTTTT | CASSSWRETGELFF